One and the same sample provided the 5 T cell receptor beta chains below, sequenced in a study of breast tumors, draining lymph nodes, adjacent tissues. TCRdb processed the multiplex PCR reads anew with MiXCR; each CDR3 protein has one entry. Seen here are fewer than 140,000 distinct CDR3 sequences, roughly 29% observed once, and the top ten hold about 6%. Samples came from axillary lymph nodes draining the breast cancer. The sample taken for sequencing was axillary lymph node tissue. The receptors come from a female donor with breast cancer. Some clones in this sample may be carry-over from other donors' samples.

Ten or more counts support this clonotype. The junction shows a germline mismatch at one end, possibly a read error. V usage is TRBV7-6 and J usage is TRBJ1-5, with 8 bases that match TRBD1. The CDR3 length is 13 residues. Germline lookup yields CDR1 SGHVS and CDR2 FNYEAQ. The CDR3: CTSSLDRGQPQHF. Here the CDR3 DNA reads TGTACCAGCAGCTTAGACAGGGGTCAGCCCCAGCATTTT.

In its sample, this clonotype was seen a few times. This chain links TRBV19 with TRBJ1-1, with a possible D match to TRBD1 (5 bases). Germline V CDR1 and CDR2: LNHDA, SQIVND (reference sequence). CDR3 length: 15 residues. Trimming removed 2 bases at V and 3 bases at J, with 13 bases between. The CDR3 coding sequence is TGTGCCAGTAGTATAATCGGGGGTACGGACACTGAAGCTTTCTTT. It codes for CASSIIGGTDTEAFF.

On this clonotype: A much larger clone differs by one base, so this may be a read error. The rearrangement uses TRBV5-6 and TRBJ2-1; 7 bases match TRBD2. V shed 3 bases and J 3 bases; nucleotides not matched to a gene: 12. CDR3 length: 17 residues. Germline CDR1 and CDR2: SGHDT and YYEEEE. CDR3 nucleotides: TGTGCCAGCAGCTGGGCCCTCGCGACTAGCTTCTACAATGAGCAGTTCTTC. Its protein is CASSWALATSFYNEQFF.

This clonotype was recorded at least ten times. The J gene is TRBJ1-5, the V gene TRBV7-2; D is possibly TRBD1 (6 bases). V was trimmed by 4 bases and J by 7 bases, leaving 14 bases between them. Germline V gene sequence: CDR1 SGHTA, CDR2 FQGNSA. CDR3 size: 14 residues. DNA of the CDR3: TGTGCCAGCAGCTACTACTCAGGGGAACAGCCCCAGCATTTT. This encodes CASSYYSGEQPQHF.

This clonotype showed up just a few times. The CDR3 loop reads CASSSSSASSPDTQYF. CDR3 DNA: TGTGCCAGCAGCTCCTCTAGCGCGAGTTCCCCAGATACGCAGTATTTT. The chain has TRBV5-4 and TRBJ2-3; perhaps TRBD2 as D (6 bases). CDR3 length equals 16 residues. The germline CDR1 and CDR2 sequences are SGHNT and YYREEE (reference sequence). With 3 bases removed from V and 4 bases from J, the gap between germline ends came to 18 bases.